Given below is one TCR beta chain in context. TCRdb independently ran MiXCR on the RT-PCR reads; one entry per CDR3 protein. The table has under 200,000 distinct CDR3 sequences, 20% to 25% seen once; the top ten hold 20% to 30%. In germline, CDR1 is MGHDK, CDR2 SYGVNS. V shed 2 bases, J shed 1 base, and the junction held 8 bases outside the gene matches. The length of the CDR3 is 18 residues. These data come from a study of patients and donors after allogeneic stem cell transplantation. The chain has TRBV25-1 and TRBJ2-1; 10 bases align to TRBD2. Sequenced input: blood, either unsorted or a sorted T cell fraction (not recorded which). This clonotype was obtained from a human donor who was either an allogeneic HSCT recipient or a stem cell or donor lymphocyte infusion donor (not recorded which). It is not recorded whose cells these are; they may come from a transplant donor. In nucleotides, the CDR3 is TGTGCCAGCAGTGAAATTGGGGCTAGCGGGGGTTCCTACAATGAGCAGTTCTTC. Its translation is CASSEIGASGGSYNEQFF.